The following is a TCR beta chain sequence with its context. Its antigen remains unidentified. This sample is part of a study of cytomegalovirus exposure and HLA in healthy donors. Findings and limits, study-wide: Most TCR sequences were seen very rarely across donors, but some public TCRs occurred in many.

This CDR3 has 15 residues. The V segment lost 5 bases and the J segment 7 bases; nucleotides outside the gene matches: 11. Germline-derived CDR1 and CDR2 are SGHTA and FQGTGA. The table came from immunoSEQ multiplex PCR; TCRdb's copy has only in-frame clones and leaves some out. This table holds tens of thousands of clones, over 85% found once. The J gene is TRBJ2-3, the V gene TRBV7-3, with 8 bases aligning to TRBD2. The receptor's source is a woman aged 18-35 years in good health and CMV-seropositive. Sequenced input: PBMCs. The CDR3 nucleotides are TGTGCCAGCAGCCCCGGGGGGGGGATTCGAAATACGCAGTATTTT. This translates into CASSPGGGIRNTQYF.